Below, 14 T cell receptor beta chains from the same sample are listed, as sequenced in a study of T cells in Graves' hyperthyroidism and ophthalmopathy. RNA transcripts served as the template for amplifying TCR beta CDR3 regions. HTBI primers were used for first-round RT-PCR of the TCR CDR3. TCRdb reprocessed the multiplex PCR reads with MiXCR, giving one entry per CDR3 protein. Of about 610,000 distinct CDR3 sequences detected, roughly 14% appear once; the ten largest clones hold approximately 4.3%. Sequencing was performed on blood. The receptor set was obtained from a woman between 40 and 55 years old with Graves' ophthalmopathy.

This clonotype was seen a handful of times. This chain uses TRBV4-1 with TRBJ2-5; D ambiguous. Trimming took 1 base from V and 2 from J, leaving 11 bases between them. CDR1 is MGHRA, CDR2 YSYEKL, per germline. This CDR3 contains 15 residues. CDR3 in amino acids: CASSQVLARQETQYF. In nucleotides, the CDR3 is TGCGCCAGCAGCCAAGTCTTGGCCCGGCAAGAGACCCAGTACTTC.

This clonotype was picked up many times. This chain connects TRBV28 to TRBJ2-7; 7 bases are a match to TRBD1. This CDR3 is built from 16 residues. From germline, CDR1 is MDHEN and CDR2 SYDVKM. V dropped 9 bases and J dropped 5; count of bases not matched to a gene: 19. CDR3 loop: CASGRDSRLVPHEQYF. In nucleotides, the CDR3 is TGTGCCAGTGGCCGGGACAGTAGGTTGGTCCCCCACGAGCAGTACTTC.

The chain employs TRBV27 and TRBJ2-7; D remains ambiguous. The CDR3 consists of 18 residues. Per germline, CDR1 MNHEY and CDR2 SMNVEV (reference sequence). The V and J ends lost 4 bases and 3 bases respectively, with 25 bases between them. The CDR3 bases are TGTGCCAGCAGTTGGGGAAGTAGAACTCCTACAGCAATCTACGAGCAGTACTTC. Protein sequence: CASSWGSRTPTAIYEQYF.

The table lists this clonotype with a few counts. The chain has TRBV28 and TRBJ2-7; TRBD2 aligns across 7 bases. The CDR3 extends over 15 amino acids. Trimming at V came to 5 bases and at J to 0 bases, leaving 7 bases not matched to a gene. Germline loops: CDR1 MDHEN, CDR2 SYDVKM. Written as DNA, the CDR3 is TGTGCCAGCAGTCCGATTAGCGGGTCCTCCTACGAGCAGTACTTC. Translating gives CASSPISGSSYEQYF. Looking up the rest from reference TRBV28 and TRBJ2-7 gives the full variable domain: DVKVTQSSRYLVKRTGEKVFLECVQDMDHENMFWYRQDPGLGLRLIYFSYDVKMKEKGDIPEGYSVSREKKERFSLILESASTNQTSMYLCASSPISGSSYEQYFGPGTRLTVT.

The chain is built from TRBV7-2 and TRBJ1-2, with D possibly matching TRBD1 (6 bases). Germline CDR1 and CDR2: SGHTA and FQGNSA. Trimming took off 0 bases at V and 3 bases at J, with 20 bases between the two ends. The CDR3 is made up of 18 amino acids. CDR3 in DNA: TGTGCCAGCAGCTTAGCGGAGCCTTTACAGGGCATAGACTATGGCTACACCTTC. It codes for CASSLAEPLQGIDYGYTF.

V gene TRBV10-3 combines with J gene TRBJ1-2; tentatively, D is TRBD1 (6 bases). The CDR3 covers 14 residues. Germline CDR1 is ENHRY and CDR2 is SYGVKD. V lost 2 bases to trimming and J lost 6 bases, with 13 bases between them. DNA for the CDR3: TGTGCCATCAGTGAGGGACAGCGGCAGGATGGCTACACCTTC. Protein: CAISEGQRQDGYTF.

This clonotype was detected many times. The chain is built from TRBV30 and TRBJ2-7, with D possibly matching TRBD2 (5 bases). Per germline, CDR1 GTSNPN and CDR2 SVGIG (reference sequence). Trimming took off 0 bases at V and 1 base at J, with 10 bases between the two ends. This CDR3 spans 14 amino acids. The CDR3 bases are TGTGCCTGGAGTGTATCGACGGGATCCTACGAGCAGTACTTC. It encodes CAWSVSTGSYEQYF.

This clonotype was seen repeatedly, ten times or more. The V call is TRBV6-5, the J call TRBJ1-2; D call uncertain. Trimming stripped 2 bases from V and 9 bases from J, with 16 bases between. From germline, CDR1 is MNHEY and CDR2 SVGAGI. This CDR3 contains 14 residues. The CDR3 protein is CASSYLQNSFSYTF. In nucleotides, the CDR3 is TGTGCCAGCAGTTACCTACAGAATAGCTTTAGCTACACCTTC.

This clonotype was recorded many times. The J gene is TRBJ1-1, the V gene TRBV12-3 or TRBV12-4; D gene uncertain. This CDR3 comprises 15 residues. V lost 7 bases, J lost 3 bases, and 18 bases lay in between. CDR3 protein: CASILSIAGDTEAFF. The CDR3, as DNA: TGTGCCAGCATCCTCTCAATCGCCGGGGACACTGAAGCTTTCTTT.

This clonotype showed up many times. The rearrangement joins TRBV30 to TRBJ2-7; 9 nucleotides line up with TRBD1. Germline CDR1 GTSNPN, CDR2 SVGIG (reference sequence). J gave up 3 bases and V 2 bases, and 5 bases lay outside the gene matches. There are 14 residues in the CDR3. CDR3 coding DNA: TGTGCCTGGAGTAGAGGGACAGGGATCTACGAGCAGTACTTC. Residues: CAWSRGTGIYEQYF.

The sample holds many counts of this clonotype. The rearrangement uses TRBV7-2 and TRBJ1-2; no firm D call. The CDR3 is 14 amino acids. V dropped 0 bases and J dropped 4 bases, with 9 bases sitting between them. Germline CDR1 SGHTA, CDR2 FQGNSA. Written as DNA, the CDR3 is TGTGCCAGCAGCTTAGCCCCTGACGGCTATGGCTACACCTTC. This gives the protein CASSLAPDGYGYTF.

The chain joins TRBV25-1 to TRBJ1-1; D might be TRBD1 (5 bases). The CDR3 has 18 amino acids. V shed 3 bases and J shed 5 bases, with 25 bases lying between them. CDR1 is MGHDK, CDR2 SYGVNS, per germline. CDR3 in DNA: TGTGCCAGCAGTGATGGATTTGGGGGAGGAGGCGGTCGGACTGAAGCTTTCTTT. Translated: CASSDGFGGGGGRTEAFF.

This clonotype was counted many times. The chain's CDR3 is CASGGTGELFF. The CDR3 DNA reads TGTGCCAGCGGCGGGACCGGGGAGCTGTTTTTT. This chain uses TRBV6-2 or TRBV6-3 with TRBJ2-2; possibly TRBD2 for D (5 bases). V lost 8 bases to trimming and J lost 5 bases, with 6 bases between them. The length of the CDR3 is 11 residues. The V gene's germline CDR1 is MNHEY and CDR2 SVGEGT.

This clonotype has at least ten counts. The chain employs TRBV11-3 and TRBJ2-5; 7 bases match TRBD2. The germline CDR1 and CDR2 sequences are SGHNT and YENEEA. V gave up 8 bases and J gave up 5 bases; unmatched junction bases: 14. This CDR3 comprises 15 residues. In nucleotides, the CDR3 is TGTGCCAGCGGACGGGTAGTGGGAGGGCCGGAGACCCAGTACTTC. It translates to CASGRVVGGPETQYF. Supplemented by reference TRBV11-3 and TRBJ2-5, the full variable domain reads EAGVVQSPRYKIIEKKQPVAFWCNPISGHNTLYWYLQNLGQGPELLIRYENEEAVDDSQLPKDRFSAERLKGVDSTLKIQPAELGDSAVYLCASGRVVGGPETQYFGPGTRLLVL.